This T cell receptor beta chain was retrieved from a study of OX40 agonist ivuxolimab in advanced cancers. For the study at large: A diagnosis of hepatocellular carcinoma, melanoma, renal cell or head and neck cancer was present in dose-escalation patients.

Notes on this clone: Antigen specificity is unknown.

Prior autoimmune disease or systemic immunosuppression barred patients. Measured with immunoSEQ multiplex PCR; TCRdb has only the in-frame clones, and not every one. The profile shows some 11,000 clones, around 80% of them singletons. The V gene lost 1 base and the J gene lost 0 bases, with 10 bases spanning the gap. CDR1 and CDR2 (germline): SGHDT, YYEEEE. The CDR3 is made up of 15 amino acids. General study points: Some nonresponders additionally presented with little normalized T-cell clonal expansion.

This TCR was recovered from an adult with an advanced solid tumor such as melanoma, head and neck, liver or kidney cancer. Sample: CD4+ or CD8+ T cells sorted from blood, taken in a trial of the OX40 agonist ivuxolimab. The gene calls are TRBV5-6 and TRBJ1-1; D is unclear. In nucleotides, the CDR3 is TGTGCCAGCAGCTTGTCTGGGCTTATGAACACTGAAGCTTTCTTT. Protein sequence: CASSLSGLMNTEAFF.